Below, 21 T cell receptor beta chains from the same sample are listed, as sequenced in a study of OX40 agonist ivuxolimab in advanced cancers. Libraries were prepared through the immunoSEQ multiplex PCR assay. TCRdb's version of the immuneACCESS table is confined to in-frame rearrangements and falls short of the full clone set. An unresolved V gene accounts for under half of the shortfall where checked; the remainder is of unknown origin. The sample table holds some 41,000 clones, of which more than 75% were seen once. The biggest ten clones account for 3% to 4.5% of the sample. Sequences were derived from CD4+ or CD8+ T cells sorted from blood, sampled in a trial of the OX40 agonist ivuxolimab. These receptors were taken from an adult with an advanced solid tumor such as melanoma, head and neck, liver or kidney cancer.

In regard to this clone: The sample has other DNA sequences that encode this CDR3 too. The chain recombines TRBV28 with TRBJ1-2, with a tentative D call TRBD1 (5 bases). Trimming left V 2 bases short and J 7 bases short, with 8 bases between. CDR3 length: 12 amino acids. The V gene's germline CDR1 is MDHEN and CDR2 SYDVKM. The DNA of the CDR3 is TGTGCCAGCAGTTTACCAGGGACTGGCTACACCTTC. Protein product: CASSLPGTGYTF.

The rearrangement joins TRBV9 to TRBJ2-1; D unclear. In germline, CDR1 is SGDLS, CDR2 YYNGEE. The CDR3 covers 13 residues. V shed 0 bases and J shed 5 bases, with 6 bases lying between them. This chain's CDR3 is CASSVDINNEQFF. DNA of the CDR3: TGTGCCAGCAGCGTAGATATTAACAATGAGCAGTTCTTC.

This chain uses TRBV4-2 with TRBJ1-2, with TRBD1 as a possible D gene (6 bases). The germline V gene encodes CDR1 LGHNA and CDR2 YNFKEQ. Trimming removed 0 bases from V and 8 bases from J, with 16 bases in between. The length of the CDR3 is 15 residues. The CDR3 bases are TGTGCCAGCAGCCAAGATCAGGGGTTCGGAATCGGCTACACCTTC. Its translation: CASSQDQGFGIGYTF.

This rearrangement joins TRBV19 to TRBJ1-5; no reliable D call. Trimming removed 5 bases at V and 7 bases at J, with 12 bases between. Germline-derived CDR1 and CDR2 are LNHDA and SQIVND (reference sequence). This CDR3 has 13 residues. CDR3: CASSWGWGQPQHF. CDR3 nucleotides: TGTGCCAGTAGTTGGGGTTGGGGACAGCCCCAGCATTTT.

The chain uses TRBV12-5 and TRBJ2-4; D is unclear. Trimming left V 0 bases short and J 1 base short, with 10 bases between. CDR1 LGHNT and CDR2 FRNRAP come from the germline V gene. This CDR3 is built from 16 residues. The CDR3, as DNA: TGTGCTAGTGGTTTGGTACTGGGGTTGGCCAAAAACATTCAGTACTTC. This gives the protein CASGLVLGLAKNIQYF.

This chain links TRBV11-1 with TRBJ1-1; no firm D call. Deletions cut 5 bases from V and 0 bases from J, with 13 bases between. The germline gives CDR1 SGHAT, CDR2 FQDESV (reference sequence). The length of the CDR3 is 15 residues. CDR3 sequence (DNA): TGTGCCAGCAGCCCAGAGGGCTCCTTGAACACTGAAGCTTTCTTT. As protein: CASSPEGSLNTEAFF.

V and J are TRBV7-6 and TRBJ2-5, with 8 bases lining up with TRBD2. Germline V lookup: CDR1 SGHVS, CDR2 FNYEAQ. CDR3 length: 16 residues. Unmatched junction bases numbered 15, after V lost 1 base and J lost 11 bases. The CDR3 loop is CASSLGAGGPGGEQYF. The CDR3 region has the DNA TGTGCCAGCAGCTTAGGGGCCGGGGGACCCGGGGGGGAGCAGTACTTC.

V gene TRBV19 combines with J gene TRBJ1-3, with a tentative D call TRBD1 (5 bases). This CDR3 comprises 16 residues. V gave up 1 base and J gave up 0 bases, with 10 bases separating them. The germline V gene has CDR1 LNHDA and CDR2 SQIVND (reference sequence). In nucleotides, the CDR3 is TGTGCCAGTAGTATAGTCCCAGGGAGCTCTGGAAACACCATATATTTT. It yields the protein CASSIVPGSSGNTIYF.

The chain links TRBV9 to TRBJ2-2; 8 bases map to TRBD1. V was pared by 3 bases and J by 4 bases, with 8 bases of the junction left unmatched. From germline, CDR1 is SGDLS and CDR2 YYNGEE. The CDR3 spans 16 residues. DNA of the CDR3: TGTGCCAGCAGCGCAGACAGGGGATCCGCCACCGGGGAGCTGTTTTTT. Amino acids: CASSADRGSATGELFF.

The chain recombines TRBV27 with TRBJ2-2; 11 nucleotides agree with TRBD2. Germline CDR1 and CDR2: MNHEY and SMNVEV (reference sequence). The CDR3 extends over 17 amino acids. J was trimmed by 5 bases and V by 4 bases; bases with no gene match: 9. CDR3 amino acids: CASSWGATSGTTGELFF. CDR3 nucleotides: TGTGCCAGCAGTTGGGGGGCGACTAGCGGGACAACCGGGGAGCTGTTTTTT.

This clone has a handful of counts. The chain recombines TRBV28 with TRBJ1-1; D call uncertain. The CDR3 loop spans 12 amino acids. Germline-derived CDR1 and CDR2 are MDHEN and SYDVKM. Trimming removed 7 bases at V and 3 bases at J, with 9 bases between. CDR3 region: CASKILDTEAFF. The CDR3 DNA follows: TGTGCCAGCAAGATTTTGGACACTGAAGCTTTCTTT.

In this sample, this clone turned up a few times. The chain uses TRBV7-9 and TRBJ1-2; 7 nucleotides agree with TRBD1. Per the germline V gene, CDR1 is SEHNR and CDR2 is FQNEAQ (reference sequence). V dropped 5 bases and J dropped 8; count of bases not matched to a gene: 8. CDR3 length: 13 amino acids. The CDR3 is CASSQGGPPGYTF. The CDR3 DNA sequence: TGTGCCAGCAGCCAGGGGGGGCCTCCAGGCTACACCTTC.

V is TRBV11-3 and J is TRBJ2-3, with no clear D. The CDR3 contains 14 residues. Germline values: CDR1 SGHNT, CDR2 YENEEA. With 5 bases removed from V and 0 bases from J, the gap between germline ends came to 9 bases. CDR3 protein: CASSPTTSTDTQYF. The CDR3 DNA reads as TGTGCCAGCAGCCCAACGACTAGCACAGATACGCAGTATTTT.

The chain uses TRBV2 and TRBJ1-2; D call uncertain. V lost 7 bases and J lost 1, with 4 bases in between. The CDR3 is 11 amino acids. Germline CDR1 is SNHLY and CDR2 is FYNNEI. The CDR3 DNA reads TGTGCCAGCAACAGTAACTATGGCTACACCTTC. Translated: CASNSNYGYTF.

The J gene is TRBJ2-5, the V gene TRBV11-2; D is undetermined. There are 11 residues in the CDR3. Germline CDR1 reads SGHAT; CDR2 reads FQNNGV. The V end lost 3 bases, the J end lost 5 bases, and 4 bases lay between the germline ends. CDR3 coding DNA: TGTGCCAGCAGCTTCTCGGAGACCCAGTACTTC. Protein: CASSFSETQYF.

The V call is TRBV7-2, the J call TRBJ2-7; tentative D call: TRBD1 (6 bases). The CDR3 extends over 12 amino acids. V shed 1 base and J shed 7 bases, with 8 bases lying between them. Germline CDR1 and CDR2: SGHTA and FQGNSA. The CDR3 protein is CASSLDRDEQYF. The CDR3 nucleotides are TGTGCCAGCAGCTTAGACAGGGATGAGCAGTACTTC.

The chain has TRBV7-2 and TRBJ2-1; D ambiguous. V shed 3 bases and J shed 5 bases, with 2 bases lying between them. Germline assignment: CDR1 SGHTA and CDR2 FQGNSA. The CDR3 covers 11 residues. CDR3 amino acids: CASSLDNEQFF. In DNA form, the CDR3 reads TGTGCCAGCAGCTTGGACAATGAGCAGTTCTTC.

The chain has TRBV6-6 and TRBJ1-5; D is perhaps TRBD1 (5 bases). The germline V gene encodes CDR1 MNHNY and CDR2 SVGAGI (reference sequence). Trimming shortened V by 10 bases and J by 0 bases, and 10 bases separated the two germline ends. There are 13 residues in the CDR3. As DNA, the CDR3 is TGTGCCACTGGGGCCCCTAGCAATCAGCCCCAGCATTTT. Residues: CATGAPSNQPQHF.

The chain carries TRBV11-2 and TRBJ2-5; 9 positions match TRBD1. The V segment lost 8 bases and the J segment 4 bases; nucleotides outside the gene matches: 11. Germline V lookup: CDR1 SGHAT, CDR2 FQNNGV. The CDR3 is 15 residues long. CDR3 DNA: TGTGCCAGCTCACTACAGGGGGCGCATAGAGAGACCCAGTACTTC. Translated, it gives CASSLQGAHRETQYF.

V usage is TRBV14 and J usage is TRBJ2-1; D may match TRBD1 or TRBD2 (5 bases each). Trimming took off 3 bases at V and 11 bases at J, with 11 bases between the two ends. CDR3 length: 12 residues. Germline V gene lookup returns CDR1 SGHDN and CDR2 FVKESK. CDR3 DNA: TGTGCCAGCAGCCAGTTGGGGGATCAGCAGTTCTTC. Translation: CASSQLGDQQFF. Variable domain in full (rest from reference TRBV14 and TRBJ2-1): EAGVTQFPSHSVIEKGQTVTLRCDPISGHDNLYWYRRVMGKEIKFLLHFVKESKQDESGMPNNRFLAERTGGTYSTLKVQPAELEDSGVYFCASSQLGDQQFFGPGTRLTVL.

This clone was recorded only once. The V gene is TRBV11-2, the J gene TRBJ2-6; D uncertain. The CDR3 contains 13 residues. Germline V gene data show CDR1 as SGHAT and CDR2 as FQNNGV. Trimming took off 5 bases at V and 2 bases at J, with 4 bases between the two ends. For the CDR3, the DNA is TGTGCCAGCAGCCCCCCTGGGGCCAACGTCCTGACTTTC. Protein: CASSPPGANVLTF.